This T cell receptor (beta chain) was retrieved from a study of T cell repertoires in cytomegalovirus infection. Study-level background: Indications of both CMV infection and matching HLA type were provided by public TCR beta signatures.

TCRdb reanalysed the reads using MiXCR and keeps one entry per CDR3 protein. The sample includes 250,000 to 300,000 distinct CDR3 sequences, roughly 25% of them seen just once. Study observations and caveats: CMV carriers with the relevant HLA were identified by cumulative public TCR beta family frequency.

Germline CDR1 SGHRS, CDR2 YFSETQ. CDR3 length equals 15 residues. The V and J ends lost 3 bases and 3 bases, in that order; junction bases with no gene match: 6. Comments on this clonotype: The antigen is undetermined.

This chain connects TRBV5-1 to TRBJ2-1; 7 bases are shared with TRBD1. This TCR came from a human donor in good health (CMV status not recorded). Some clones in this sample may be carry-over from other donors' samples. Sequenced sample: PBMCs. The CDR3 bases are TGCGCCAGCAGCTCCACCGGGACAGACTACAATGAGCAGTTCTTC. Translating it yields CASSSTGTDYNEQFF.